The TCR beta chain under discussion was sequenced for a study of blood T cells in healthy people across ages. Russia was home to the donors, healthy Caucasian individuals aged roughly 6 to 95. Using a J-beta primer mix together with a sample-barcoded 5' primer, a second PCR was run for about 6 to 12 cycles. Per sample, CDR3-containing paired-end reads numbered at least 2.5 million. TCRdb used MiXCR to reprocess the 5' RACE reads, holding one entry per CDR3 protein. The table shows about 1,800,000 distinct CDR3 sequences, with about 30% occurring only once. This CDR3 spans 13 amino acids. On this clonotype itself: A much larger clone sits a single nucleotide away, making a read error possible.

The chain recombines TRBV12-3 or TRBV12-4 with TRBJ2-1; D uncertain. The receptor was derived from a woman in her 30s in good health. The material sequenced was blood. The CDR3, as DNA: TGTGCCAGCAGGGCCGGGTCGAACAATGAGCGGTTCTTC. As protein: CASRAGSNNERFF.